The table lists the clone carrying this TCR beta chain with a few counts. What it binds is not known. This sample is drawn from a study of graft-versus-host responses after intestinal transplantation. Study background: Every transplant recipient was induced with anti-thymocyte globulin, then maintained on tacrolimus and steroids for two to three years.

Generated by immunoSEQ multiplex PCR, the TCRdb table keeps only in-frame clones and is missing some. The data hold around 9,800 clones, with under 85% observed a single time. General study findings and limits: There was an association between peak levels of circulating GvH clones and early post-transplant HvG declines.

Graft samples were processed, releasing intraepithelial and lamina propria lymphocytes. The starting material was ileum tissue, obtained about 520 days after intestinal transplant. The sequence was collected from a human patient who received an intestinal transplant, so some T cells may come from the graft donor.

In nucleotides, the CDR3 is TGTGCCAGCAGCGTAGCTACGAGGGGAGGCTCCTACAATGAGCAGTTCTTC. Protein: CASSVATRGGSYNEQFF. This sequence joins TRBV9 and TRBJ2-1; D possibly corresponds to TRBD2 (6 bases). The CDR3 loop spans 17 amino acids. V lost 0 bases, J lost 0 bases, and 13 bases lay in between. The germline CDR1 and CDR2 sequences are SGDLS and YYNGEE.